One and the same sample provided the 2 T cell receptor beta chains below, sequenced in a study of cytomegalovirus exposure and HLA in healthy donors. The PCR contained 60 Vbeta and 13 Jbeta primers. Assay used: immunoSEQ multiplex PCR; TCRdb lists only in-frame clones, some missing. Among approximately 190,000 clones listed, about 83% were seen once. The sequenced sample was PBMCs. These receptors were taken from a young woman in good health and CMV-seropositive.

The rearrangement links TRBV19 to TRBJ1-5; D not certain. The V end lost 3 bases, the J end lost 4 bases, and 13 bases lay between the germline ends. CDR1 LNHDA and CDR2 SQIVND come from the germline V gene (reference sequence). CDR3 length: 15 amino acids. CDR3 in amino acids: CASSMSGIPNQPQHF. DNA for the CDR3: TGTGCCAGTAGTATGTCGGGGATCCCTAATCAGCCCCAGCATTTT.

Turning to this clone: One junction end does not reproduce the germline sequence, and a read error may be involved. The genes are TRBV13 and TRBJ2-5, with D possibly being TRBD2 (5 bases). Germline CDR1 is PRHDT and CDR2 is FYEKMQ (reference sequence). This CDR3 has 13 amino acids. This CDR3 is CAGSLGSLETQYF. In DNA form, the CDR3 reads TGTGCCGGCAGCTTGGGGAGTTTAGAGACCCAGTACTTC.